This passage covers 10 T cell receptor beta chains from one sample sequenced in a study of T cells in Graves' hyperthyroidism and ophthalmopathy. RNA transcripts provided the source from which TCR beta CDR3 regions were amplified. HTBI primers were the set used in a first-round RT-PCR of the TCR CDR3. TCRdb re-called the multiplex PCR reads through MiXCR, storing one row per CDR3 protein. The data hold some 620,000 distinct CDR3 sequences, with about 17% observed a single time. The material sequenced was blood. The origin of the receptors is a woman aged 25 to 39 with Graves' hyperthyroidism.

In its sample, this clonotype was seen many times. The chain carries TRBV7-9 and TRBJ2-7; 8 nucleotides line up with TRBD1. CDR3 size: 13 residues. CDR1 and CDR2 from the germline V gene are SEHNR and FQNEAQ (reference sequence). After removal of 5 bases from V and 7 bases from J, the junction contained 7 bases not matched to a gene. The CDR3 sequence: CASSGQGLWEQYF. CDR3 nucleotides: TGTGCCAGCAGCGGACAGGGTCTATGGGAGCAGTACTTC.

This clonotype has just a few counts. The genes are TRBV7-3 and TRBJ2-1; D might be TRBD2 (6 bases). The CDR3 consists of 18 residues. Trimming removed 5 bases at V and 9 bases at J, with 29 bases between. Germline V gene sequence: CDR1 SGHTA, CDR2 FQGTGA. The CDR3 DNA follows: TGTGCCAGCAGCCAAAGAGGGGTTCCGGGAGTAATGGGGGGTGAGCAGTTCTTC. It translates to CASSQRGVPGVMGGEQFF. The full variable domain, its missing parts supplied by reference TRBV7-3 and TRBJ2-1, is GAGVSQTPSNKVTEKGKYVELRCDPISGHTALYWYRQSLGQGPEFLIYFQGTGAADDSGLPNDRFFAVRPEGSVSTLKIQRTERGDSAVYLCASSQRGVPGVMGGEQFFGPGTRLTVL.

This clonotype has at least ten counts. This chain joins TRBV6-1 and TRBJ2-3; 7 bases align to TRBD1. Germline lookup yields CDR1 MNHNS and CDR2 SASEGT. The CDR3 is made up of 15 amino acids. V shed 6 bases and J 3 bases; nucleotides not matched to a gene: 9. CDR3 sequence (DNA): TGTGCCAGCAGCCACACAGGGGTTCGTACAGATACGCAGTATTTT. Protein: CASSHTGVRTDTQYF.

A note on this clonotype: One base away lies a much larger clone, so this may be a sequencing read error. V and J are TRBV30 and TRBJ2-7; the match to TRBD1 covers 9 bases. This CDR3 is 13 amino acids long. CDR1 is GTSNPN, CDR2 SVGIG, per germline (reference sequence). After removal of 0 bases from V and 10 bases from J, the junction contained 7 bases not matched to a gene. Written as DNA, the CDR3 is TGTGCCTGGAGTGTGAACAGGGGGCGCGATCAGTACTTC. Translation: CAWSVNRGRDQYF.

The rearrangement uses TRBV30 and TRBJ2-1; unclear D gene. Per germline, CDR1 GTSNPN and CDR2 SVGIG (reference sequence). V lost 0 bases, J lost 9 bases, and 12 bases lay in between. This CDR3 has 13 amino acids. The CDR3 DNA is TGTGCCTGGAGTGTGGCCCTAGGCGGTGAGCAGTTCTTC. This sequence encodes CAWSVALGGEQFF.

This clonotype occurred a few times. The CDR3 DNA reads as TGCGCCAGGGGGACTTCCACCGGGGAGCTGTTTTTT. It codes for CARGTSTGELFF. The rearrangement uses TRBV10-2 and TRBJ2-2; TRBD2 is a possible D gene (6 bases). Germline V gene lookup returns CDR1 WSHSY and CDR2 SAAADI. The CDR3 has 12 amino acids. The ends were cut back, 9 bases at V and 4 bases at J, with 9 bases in the middle.

The sample holds many counts of this clonotype. J is TRBJ2-1 and V is TRBV3-1; 7 bases are shared with TRBD2. The CDR3 totals 14 residues. Unmatched junction bases numbered 3, after V lost 3 bases and J lost 4 bases. Germline lookup yields CDR1 LGHDT and CDR2 YNNKEL (reference sequence). This CDR3 is CASSQSGVYNEQFF. CDR3 DNA: TGTGCCAGCAGCCAGAGCGGGGTATACAATGAGCAGTTCTTC.

This clonotype has at least ten counts. CDR3 bases: TGTGCCACCGCACGCCTGAGCACCGGGGAGCTGTTTTTT. It yields the protein CATARLSTGELFF. The genes are TRBV24-1 and TRBJ2-2; D ambiguous. The ends were cut back, 9 bases at V and 4 bases at J, with 11 bases in the middle. This CDR3 is built from 13 residues. Germline assignment: CDR1 KGHDR and CDR2 SFDVKD.

The sample holds many counts of this clonotype. This chain uses TRBV11-2 with TRBJ1-1; D is undetermined. This CDR3 comprises 15 residues. Germline V lookup: CDR1 SGHAT, CDR2 FQNNGV. V lost 5 bases, J lost 6 bases, and 19 bases lay in between. The CDR3 DNA is TGTGCCAGCAGCACTAACCCCGGCCCTGCCGCTGAAGCTTTCTTT. This encodes CASSTNPGPAAEAFF.

This clonotype has at least ten counts. The rearrangement links TRBV6-6 to TRBJ2-7; tentatively, D is TRBD1 or TRBD2 (5 bases each). Trimming removed 4 bases at V and 5 bases at J, with 18 bases between. This CDR3 is 15 amino acids long. Germline V lookup: CDR1 MNHNY, CDR2 SVGAGI (reference sequence). For the CDR3, the DNA is TGTGCCAGCAGTTTGTCCGGGACCCATGGCAACGAGCAGTACTTC. This translates into CASSLSGTHGNEQYF.